Below, one T cell receptor beta chain is given with its context. These data are taken from a study of blood T cells in healthy people across ages. The second PCR ran about 6 to 12 cycles with a sample-barcoded 5' primer and J-beta primers. Each cDNA molecule carried a tag from a template-switch adaptor that contained 12 random nucleotides. TCRdb independently ran MiXCR on the 5' RACE reads; one entry per CDR3 protein. In the table there are roughly 1.6 million distinct CDR3 sequences, about 32% of which are singletons. The CDR3 runs 15 residues. The germline V gene encodes CDR1 SGHTA and CDR2 FQGTGA. The ends lost 4 bases at V and 10 bases at J; junction bases unmatched: 13.

The sequencing sample was made of blood. The clonotype was recovered from a woman in her twenties or thirties in good health. The chain uses TRBV7-3 and TRBJ2-1, with 7 nucleotides matching TRBD1. DNA of the CDR3: TGTGCCAGCAGCTCCCACAGGGGTCCGATAAACGAGCAGTTCTTC. Translated: CASSSHRGPINEQFF.